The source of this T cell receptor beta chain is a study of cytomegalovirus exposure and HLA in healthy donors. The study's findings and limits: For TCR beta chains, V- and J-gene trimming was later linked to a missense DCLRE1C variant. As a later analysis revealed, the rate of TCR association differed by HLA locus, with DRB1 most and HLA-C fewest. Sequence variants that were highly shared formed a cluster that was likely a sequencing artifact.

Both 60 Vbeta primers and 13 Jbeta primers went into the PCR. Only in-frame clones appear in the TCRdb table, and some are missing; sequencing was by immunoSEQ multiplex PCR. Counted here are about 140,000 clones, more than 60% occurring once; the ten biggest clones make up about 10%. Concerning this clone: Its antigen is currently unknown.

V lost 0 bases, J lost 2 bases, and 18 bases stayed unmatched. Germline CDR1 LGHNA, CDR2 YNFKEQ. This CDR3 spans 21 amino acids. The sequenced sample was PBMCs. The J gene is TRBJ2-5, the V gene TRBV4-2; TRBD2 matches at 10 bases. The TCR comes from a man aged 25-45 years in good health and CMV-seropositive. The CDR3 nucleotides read TGTGCCAGCAGCCAAGATCTAGGGTTCATCTTCGGACTAGCGGATCAAGAGACCCAGTACTTC. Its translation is CASSQDLGFIFGLADQETQYF.